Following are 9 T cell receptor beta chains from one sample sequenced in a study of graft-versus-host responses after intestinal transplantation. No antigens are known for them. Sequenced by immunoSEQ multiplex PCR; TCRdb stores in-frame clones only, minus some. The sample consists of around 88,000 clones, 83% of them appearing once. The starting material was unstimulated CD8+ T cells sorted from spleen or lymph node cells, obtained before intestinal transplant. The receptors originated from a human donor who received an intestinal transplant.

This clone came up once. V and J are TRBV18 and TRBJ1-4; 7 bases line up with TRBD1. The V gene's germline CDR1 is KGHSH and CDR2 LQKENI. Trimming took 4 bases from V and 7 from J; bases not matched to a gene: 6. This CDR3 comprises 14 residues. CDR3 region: CASSQKTGREKLFF. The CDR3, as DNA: TGTGCCAGCTCACAAAAGACAGGGCGTGAAAAACTGTTTTTT. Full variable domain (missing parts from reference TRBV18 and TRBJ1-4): NAGVMQNPRHLVRRRGQEARLRCSPMKGHSHVYWYRQLPEEGLKFMVYLQKENIIDESGMPKERFSAEFPKEGPSILRIQQVVRGDSAAYFCASSQKTGREKLFFGSGTQLSVL.

The CDR3 loop reads CSVVRLAGVYNEQFF. The CDR3 bases are TGCAGCGTTGTCCGACTAGCGGGAGTATACAATGAGCAGTTCTTC. The V gene is TRBV29-1, the J gene TRBJ2-1; 12 bases agree with TRBD2. The germline V gene encodes CDR1 SQVTM and CDR2 ANQGSEA. The V segment lost 4 bases and the J segment 4 bases; nucleotides outside the gene matches: 5. The CDR3 consists of 15 residues.

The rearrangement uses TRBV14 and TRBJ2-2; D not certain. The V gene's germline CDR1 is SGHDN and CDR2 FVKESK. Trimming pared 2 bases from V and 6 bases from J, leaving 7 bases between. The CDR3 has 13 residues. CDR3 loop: CASSQLAAGELFF. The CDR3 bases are TGTGCCAGCAGCCAATTGGCGGCCGGGGAGCTGTTTTTT.

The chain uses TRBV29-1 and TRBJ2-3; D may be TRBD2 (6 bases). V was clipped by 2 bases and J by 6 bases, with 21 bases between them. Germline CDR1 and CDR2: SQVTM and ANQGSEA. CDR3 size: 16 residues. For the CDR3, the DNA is TGCAGCGTTGAAAAAGGGCTAGCGTTCGTCAGGGATACGCAGTATTTT. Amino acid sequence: CSVEKGLAFVRDTQYF.

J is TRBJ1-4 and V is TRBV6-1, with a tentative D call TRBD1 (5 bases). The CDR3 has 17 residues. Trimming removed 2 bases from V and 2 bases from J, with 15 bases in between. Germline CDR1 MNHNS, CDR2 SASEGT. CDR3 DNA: TGTGCCAGCAGTGAACAAGTAGGGACTCTCACTAATGAAAAACTGTTTTTT. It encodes CASSEQVGTLTNEKLFF.

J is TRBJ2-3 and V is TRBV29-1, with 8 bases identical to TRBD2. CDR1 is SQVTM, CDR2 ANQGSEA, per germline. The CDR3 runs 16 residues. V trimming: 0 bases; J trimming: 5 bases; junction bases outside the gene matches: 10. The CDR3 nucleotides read TGCAGCGTTGAAGATGGGGCGGGGGGACCCCAAGATACGCAGTATTTT. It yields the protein CSVEDGAGGPQDTQYF.

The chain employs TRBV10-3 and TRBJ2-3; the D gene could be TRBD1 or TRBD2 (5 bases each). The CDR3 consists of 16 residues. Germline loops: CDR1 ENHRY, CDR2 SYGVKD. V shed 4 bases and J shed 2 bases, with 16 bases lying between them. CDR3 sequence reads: CAISGGIRGITDTQYF. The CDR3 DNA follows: TGTGCCATCAGTGGGGGGATTAGGGGAATCACAGATACGCAGTATTTT.

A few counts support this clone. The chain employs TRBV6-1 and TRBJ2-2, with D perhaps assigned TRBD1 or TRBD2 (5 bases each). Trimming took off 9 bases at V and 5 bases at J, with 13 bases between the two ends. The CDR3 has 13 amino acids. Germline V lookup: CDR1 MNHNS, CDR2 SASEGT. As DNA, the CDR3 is TGTGCCAGGTTTCGGGGCTTTACCGGGGAGCTGTTTTTT. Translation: CARFRGFTGELFF.

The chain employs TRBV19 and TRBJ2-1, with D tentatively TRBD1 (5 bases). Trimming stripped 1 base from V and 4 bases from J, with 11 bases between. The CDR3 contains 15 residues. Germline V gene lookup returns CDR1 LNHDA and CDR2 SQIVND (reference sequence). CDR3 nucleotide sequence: TGTGCCAGTAGTATAGCCCCAGGGCAATACAATGAGCAGTTCTTC. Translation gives CASSIAPGQYNEQFF.